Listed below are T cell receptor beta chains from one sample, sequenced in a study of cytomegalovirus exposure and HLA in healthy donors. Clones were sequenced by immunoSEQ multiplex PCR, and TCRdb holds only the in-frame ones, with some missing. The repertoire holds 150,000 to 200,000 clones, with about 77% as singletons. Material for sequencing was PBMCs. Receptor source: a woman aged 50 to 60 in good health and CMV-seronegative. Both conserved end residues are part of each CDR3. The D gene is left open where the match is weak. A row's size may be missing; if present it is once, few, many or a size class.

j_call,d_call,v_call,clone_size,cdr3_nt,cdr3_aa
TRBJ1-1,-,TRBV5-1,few,TGCGCCAGCAGCTTGGCCGGGACAATAATGAACACTGAAGCTTTCTTT,CASSLAGTIMNTEAFF
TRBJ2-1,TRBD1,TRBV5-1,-,TGCGCCAGCACTGGGACAGGGGGCTACAATGAGCAGTTCTTC,CASTGTGGYNEQFF
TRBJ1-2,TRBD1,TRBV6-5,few,TGTGCCAGCACAATTGAGTCAGGGGGCGCGAAGACCTTC,CASTIESGGAKTF
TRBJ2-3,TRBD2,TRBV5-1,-,TGCGCCAGCAGCTCCTTGGGGGGGGACGTAGTCGGCACAGATACGCAGTATTTT,CASSSLGGDVVGTDTQYF
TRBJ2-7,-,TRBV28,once,TGTGCCAGCAGTTTATCCCCCCTGTCGCAGGGCGAGCAGTACTTC,CASSLSPLSQGEQYF
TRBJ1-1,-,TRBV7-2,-,-,CASSLDWAAGNTEDFF
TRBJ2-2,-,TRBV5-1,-,TGCGCCAGCAGCTTGTTAACCGGGGAGCTGTTTTTT,CASSLLTGELFF
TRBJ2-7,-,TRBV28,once,TGTGCCAGCAGTCCCGACCGGAGCCCCCACTACGAGCAGTACTTC,CASSPDRSPHYEQYF
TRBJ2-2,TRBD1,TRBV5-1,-,TGCGCCAGCAGACCCGGACAGGGTCACACCGGGGAGCTGTTTTTT,CASRPGQGHTGELFF
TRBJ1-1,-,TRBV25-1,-,TGTGCCAGCAGTGCTGACAGATTGCACACTGAAGCTTTCTTT,CASSADRLHTEAFF
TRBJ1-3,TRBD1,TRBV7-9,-,TGTGCCAGCAGCCGGGACAGGGGGCTTGGAAACACCATATATTTT,CASSRDRGLGNTIYF
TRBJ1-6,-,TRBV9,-,TGTGCCAGCAGCGTATCTCTGGGAGGGTCGGATTCACCCCTCCACTTT,CASSVSLGGSDSPLHF
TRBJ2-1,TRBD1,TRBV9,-,TGTGCCAGCAGCCCCTGGACAGGGAGCTACAATGAGCAGTTCTTC,CASSPWTGSYNEQFF
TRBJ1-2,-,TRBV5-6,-,TGTGCCAGCAGCTTCTCCTCGGGCTACACCTTC,CASSFSSGYTF
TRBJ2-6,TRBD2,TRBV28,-,TGTGCCAGCAGTTTGTCCGGCGGGGGTCTGGGGGCCAACGTCCTGACTTTC,CASSLSGGGLGANVLTF
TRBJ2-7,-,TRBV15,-,TGTGCCACCAGCAGAGATTTGGGGGGGGCAACCTACGAGCAGTACTTC,CATSRDLGGATYEQYF
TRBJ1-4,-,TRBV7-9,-,TGTGCCAGCAGCCTTTGGAGGGAGGCTAATGAAAAACTGTTTTTT,CASSLWREANEKLFF
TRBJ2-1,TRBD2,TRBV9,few,TGTGCCAGCAGCGGCCGGACTAGGGGCAATGAGCAGTTCTTC,CASSGRTRGNEQFF
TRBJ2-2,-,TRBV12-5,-,TGTGCTAGTGGTCCCGACGTGGGGCCCGGGGAGCTGTTTTTT,CASGPDVGPGELFF
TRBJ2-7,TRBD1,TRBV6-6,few,TGTGCCACGGGTCCTGACAGGGTCTCCTACGAGCAGTACTTC,CATGPDRVSYEQYF
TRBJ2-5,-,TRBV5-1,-,TGCGCCAGCAGGAGTTTGGCAGGGTGGGAGACCCAGTACTTC,CASRSLAGWETQYF
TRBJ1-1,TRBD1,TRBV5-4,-,TGTGCCAGCAGCCAGGCGGCAGGGGGAGTCAAAGAAGCTTTCTTT,CASSQAAGGVKEAFF
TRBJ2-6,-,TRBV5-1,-,TGCGCCAGCAGCTTTCAGGGGCTAAAACCGTTCGCCGGGGCCAACGTCCTGACTTTC,CASSFQGLKPFAGANVLTF